The rows below give T cell receptor beta chains drawn from one sample of a study of cytomegalovirus exposure and HLA in healthy donors. Here immunoSEQ multiplex PCR was the method, and the copy in TCRdb shows in-frame clones only, minus some. The table has 35,000 to 40,000 clones, around 69% seen once. Input material: PBMCs. These receptors originate from a woman aged 30 to 39 in good health and CMV-seropositive. Each CDR3 is given with its conserved first and last residue. Each record gives: V gene, D gene, clone size, CDR3 protein. The D gene is left open where the match is weak. For some rows the clone size is stated as once, few or many, or as a class when expanded; others skip it.

V: TRBV6-1
D: -
size: -
CDR3: CASRPRTSLNTEAFF

V: TRBV28
D: TRBD2
size: -
CDR3: CASSLYAGGVEQFF

V: TRBV5-1
D: -
size: -
CDR3: CVSAGTSYGYTF

V: TRBV1
D: -
size: -
CDR3: CTNPDQGRWTEAFF

V: TRBV5-6
D: TRBD1
size: -
CDR3: CASSAGGAWNLF

V: TRBV28
D: TRBD1
size: -
CDR3: CASSLGGTGIHQPQHF

V: TRBV9
D: -
size: -
CDR3: CASSGIAEHNEQFF

V: TRBV18
D: -
size: -
CDR3: CASSPGGGPTEAFF

V: TRBV18
D: TRBD2
size: -
CDR3: CASSSEATSGLHEQFF

V: TRBV6-5
D: TRBD2
size: -
CDR3: CASRPTSGGRNTQYF

V: TRBV7-9
D: TRBD2
size: -
CDR3: CAGGGDNEQFF

V: TRBV2
D: -
size: -
CDR3: CASRPDRNTGELFF

V: TRBV7-8
D: TRBD1
size: -
CDR3: CASSRDRGPYEQYF

V: TRBV5-4
D: TRBD2
size: -
CDR3: CASSSRWAGGHEQYF

V: TRBV2
D: TRBD1
size: -
CDR3: CASRGTGNQPQHF

V: TRBV5-4
D: TRBD2
size: -
CDR3: CASSPSSGRANEQYF

V: TRBV30
D: -
size: -
CDR3: CAWSIYRGYTF

V: TRBV7-9
D: -
size: -
CDR3: CASSLRGSSDNEQFF

V: TRBV5-4
D: -
size: -
CDR3: CASSYIGSPLHF

V: TRBV9
D: -
size: -
CDR3: CASSVEKDTIYF

V: TRBV27
D: TRBD2
size: -
CDR3: CASSKYGTSGAETQYF

V: TRBV10-3
D: TRBD1
size: -
CDR3: CAISTGGEREKLFF

V: TRBV5-4
D: TRBD2
size: once
CDR3: CASSLELAGDEQFF

V: TRBV2
D: -
size: -
CDR3: CASSVSYATNEKLFF

V: TRBV5-4
D: -
size: -
CDR3: CASSLFGGNTEAFF

V: TRBV29-1
D: TRBD1
size: few
CDR3: CSVVSPRGRSWELFF

V: TRBV6-5
D: TRBD2
size: -
CDR3: CASSPAGSTYEQYF

V: TRBV5-4
D: TRBD1
size: -
CDR3: CASSWGPGQGATGELFF

V: TRBV6-5
D: -
size: few
CDR3: CASSYQGGYNEQFF

V: TRBV15
D: -
size: -
CDR3: CATSGVGAGTPYNEQFF

V: TRBV28
D: -
size: once
CDR3: CASSSPGGTSYGYTF

V: TRBV18
D: TRBD1
size: -
CDR3: CASSPGTGDHEQYF

V: TRBV18
D: TRBD2
size: -
CDR3: CASSPRGPAGGDTQYF

V: TRBV2
D: TRBD1
size: once
CDR3: CASEIQGTNEKLFF

V: TRBV6-5
D: TRBD1
size: -
CDR3: CASSYGGQKYGYTF

V: TRBV7-8
D: TRBD1
size: -
CDR3: CASSLALKGAPNTGELFF

V: TRBV27
D: -
size: -
CDR3: CASKSSQGSYEQYF

V: TRBV30
D: TRBD1
size: -
CDR3: CAWSGQGYQPQHF

V: TRBV27
D: TRBD1
size: -
CDR3: CASSLGGQTYEQYF

V: TRBV30
D: TRBD2
size: -
CDR3: CAWSKAKVASGKETQYF

V: TRBV20-1
D: -
size: -
CDR3: CSAQGEETQYF